This TCR beta chain originates from a study of immune cell composition in non-small cell lung cancer. Looked up from germline, CDR1 is SGHAT and CDR2 is FQNNGV. Trimming took off 2 bases at V and 3 bases at J, with 8 bases between the two ends. The CDR3 contains 13 residues. Assay used: immunoSEQ multiplex PCR; TCRdb lists only in-frame clones, some missing. The table shows 2,500 to 3,500 clones, with roughly 82% occurring only once. The sequenced material came from lung tumor tissue. J is TRBJ2-7 and V is TRBV11-2; TRBD1 might be the D (5 bases). The origin of this receptor is a human donor with non-small cell lung cancer. The DNA of the CDR3 is TGTGCCAGCAGCTTACCAGGGTTCTACGAGCAGTACTTC. Protein: CASSLPGFYEQYF.